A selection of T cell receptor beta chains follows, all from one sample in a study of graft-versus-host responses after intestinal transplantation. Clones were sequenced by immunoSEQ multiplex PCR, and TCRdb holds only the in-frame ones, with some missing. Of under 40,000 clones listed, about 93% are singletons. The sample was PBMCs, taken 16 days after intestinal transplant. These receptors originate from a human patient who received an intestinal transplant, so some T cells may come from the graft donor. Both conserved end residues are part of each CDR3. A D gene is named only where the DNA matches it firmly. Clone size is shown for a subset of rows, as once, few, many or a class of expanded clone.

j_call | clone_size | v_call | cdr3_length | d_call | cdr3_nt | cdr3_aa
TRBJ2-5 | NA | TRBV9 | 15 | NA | TGTGCCAGCAGCGTAGAGGGGACGGACAAAGAGACCCAGTACTTC | CASSVEGTDKETQYF
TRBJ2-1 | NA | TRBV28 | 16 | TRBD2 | TGTGCCAGCAGTCCAACCGGGACTACCCCTCGTAATGAGCAGTTCTTC | CASSPTGTTPRNEQFF
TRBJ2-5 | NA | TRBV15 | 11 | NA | TGTGCCACCAGCAGAGATGAGACCCAGTACTTC | CATSRDETQYF
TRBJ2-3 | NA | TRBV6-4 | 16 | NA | TGTGCCAGCAGTGGTGAAGGCACTAGCAGCACAGATACGCAGTATTTT | CASSGEGTSSTDTQYF
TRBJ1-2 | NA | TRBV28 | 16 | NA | TGTGCCAGCAGTTTCCTTTCATTCAGGGAAAACTATGGCTACACCTTC | CASSFLSFRENYGYTF
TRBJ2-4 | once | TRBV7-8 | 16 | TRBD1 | TGTGCCAGCAGCGACGGGACAGGGGTGGCCAAAAACATTCAGTACTTC | CASSDGTGVAKNIQYF
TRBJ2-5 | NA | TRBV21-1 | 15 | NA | TGTGCCAGCAGCTCAGTCCCGGGACAGGAAGAGACCCAGTACTTC | CASSSVPGQEETQYF
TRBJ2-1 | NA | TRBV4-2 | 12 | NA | TGTGCCAGCAGCTTGGATTCAAGGGGGGAGTTCTTC | CASSLDSRGEFF
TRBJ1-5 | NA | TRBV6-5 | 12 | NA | TGTGCCAGCAGTTACCCCGGACAGCCCCAGCATTTT | CASSYPGQPQHF
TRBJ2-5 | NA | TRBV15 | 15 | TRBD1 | TGTGCCACCAGCAACGGAAGGGGGCTTCAAGAGACCCAGTACTTC | CATSNGRGLQETQYF
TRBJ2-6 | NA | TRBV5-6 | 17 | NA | TGTGCCAGCAGCTTGGACGGGGAACTCTCTGGGGCCAACGTCCTGACTTTC | CASSLDGELSGANVLTF
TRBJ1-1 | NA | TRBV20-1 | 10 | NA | TGCAGTGCAGCGACAGTTGAAGCTTTCTTT | CSAATVEAFF
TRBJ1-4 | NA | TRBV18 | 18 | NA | TGTGCCAGCTCACCAACTCTATTCCGGGCGAGGTCGTCGGAAAAACTGTTTTTT | CASSPTLFRARSSEKLFF
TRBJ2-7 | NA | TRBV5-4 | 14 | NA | TGTGCCAGCAGCTTGAGCCCGTCATCCTACGAGCAGTACTTC | CASSLSPSSYEQYF
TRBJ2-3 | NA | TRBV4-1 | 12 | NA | TGCGCCAGCAGCCAACACACAGATACGCAGTATTTT | CASSQHTDTQYF
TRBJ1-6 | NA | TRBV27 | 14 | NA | TGTGCCAGCAGTTTATCCACCTTTAATTCACCCCTCCACTTT | CASSLSTFNSPLHF
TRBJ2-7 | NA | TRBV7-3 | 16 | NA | TGTGCCAGCAGCCTCATTTGGACTACGTTGGATTACGAGCAGTACTTC | CASSLIWTTLDYEQYF